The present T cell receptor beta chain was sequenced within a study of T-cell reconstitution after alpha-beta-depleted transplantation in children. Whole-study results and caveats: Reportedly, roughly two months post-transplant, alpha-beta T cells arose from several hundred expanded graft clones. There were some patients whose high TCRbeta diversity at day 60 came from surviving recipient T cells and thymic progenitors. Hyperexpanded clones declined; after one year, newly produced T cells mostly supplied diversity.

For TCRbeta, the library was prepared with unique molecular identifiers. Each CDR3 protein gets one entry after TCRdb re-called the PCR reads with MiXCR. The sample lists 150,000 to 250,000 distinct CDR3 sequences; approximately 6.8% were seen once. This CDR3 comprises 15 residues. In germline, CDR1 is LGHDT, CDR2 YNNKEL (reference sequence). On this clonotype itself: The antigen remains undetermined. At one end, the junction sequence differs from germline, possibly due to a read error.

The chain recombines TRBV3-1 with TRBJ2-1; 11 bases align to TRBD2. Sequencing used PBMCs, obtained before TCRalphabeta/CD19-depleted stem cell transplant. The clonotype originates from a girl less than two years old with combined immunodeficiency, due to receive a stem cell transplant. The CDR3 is CACSPSGGINNEQFF. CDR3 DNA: TGTGCCTGCAGCCCTAGCGGGGGGATAAACAATGAGCAGTTCTTC.